Described below is a single T cell receptor (beta chain) sequence and its context. Antigen specificity is unknown. Generated by immunoSEQ multiplex PCR, the TCRdb table keeps only in-frame clones and is missing some. Of 80,000 to 100,000 clones listed, approximately 94% are singletons. Germline CDR1 reads SGHDN; CDR2 reads FVKESK. The CDR3 sequence is 17 residues long. The J segment lost 4 bases and the V segment lost 3 bases, leaving 10 bases of the junction unmatched. The entry originates in a study of PD-1 blockade in classical Hodgkin lymphoma. The time point is: cycle 4 day 1 (C4D1), after less than 7 weeks of nivolumab. Brentuximab vedotin exposure varied among the patients, all of whom had relapsed after autologous stem cell transplantation. Each best response was a complete response, a partial response or progressive disease. General observations from the study: The study reported lower baseline TCR diversity in newly diagnosed patients than in healthy donors. Undefined causes, possibly disease activity or prior therapy, underlie the repertoire differences.

The sample here was peripheral blood mononuclear cells (PBMCs), taken before the fourth cycle of nivolumab. This chain links TRBV14 with TRBJ2-4; 9 nucleotides line up with TRBD2. The sequence came from a human donor with classical Hodgkin lymphoma. The DNA of the CDR3 is TGTGCCAGCAGCCAGACAGGCGCGGGAGGGCCTAAAAACATTCAGTACTTC. This sequence encodes CASSQTGAGGPKNIQYF.